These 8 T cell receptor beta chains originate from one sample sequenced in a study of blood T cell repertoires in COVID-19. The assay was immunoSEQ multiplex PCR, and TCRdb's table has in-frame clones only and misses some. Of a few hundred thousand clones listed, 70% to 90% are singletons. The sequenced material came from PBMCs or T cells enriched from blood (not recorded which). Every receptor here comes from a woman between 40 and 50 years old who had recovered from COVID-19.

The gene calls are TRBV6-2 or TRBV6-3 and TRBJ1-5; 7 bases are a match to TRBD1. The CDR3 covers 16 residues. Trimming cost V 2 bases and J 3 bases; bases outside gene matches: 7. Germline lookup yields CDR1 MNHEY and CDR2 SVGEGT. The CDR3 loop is CASSYHADRVNQPQHF. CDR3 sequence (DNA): TGTGCCAGCAGTTACCACGCCGACAGGGTCAATCAGCCCCAGCATTTT.

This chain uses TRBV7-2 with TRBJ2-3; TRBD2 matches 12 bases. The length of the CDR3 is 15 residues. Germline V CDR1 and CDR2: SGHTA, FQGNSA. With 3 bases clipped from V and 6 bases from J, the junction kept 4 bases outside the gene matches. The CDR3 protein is CASSLSSGRADTQYF. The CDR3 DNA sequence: TGTGCCAGCAGCTTGTCTAGCGGGAGGGCCGATACGCAGTATTTT.

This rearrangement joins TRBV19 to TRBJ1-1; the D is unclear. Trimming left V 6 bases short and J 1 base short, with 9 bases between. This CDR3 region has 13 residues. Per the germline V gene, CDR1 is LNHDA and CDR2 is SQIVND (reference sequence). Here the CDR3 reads CASRGRGNTEAFF. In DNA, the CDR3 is TGTGCCAGTAGAGGAAGAGGGAACACTGAAGCTTTCTTT.

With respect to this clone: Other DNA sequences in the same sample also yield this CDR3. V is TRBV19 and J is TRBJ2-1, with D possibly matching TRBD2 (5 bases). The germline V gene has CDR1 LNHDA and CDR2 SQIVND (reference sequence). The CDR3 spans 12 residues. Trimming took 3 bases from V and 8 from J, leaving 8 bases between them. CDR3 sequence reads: CASSIYSDEQFF. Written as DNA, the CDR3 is TGTGCCAGTAGTATTTATAGCGATGAGCAGTTCTTC.

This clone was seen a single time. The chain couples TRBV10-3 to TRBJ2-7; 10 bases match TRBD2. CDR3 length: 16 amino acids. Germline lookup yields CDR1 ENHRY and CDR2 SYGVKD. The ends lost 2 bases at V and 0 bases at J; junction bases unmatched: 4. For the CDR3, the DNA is TGTGCCATCAGTGAGAGGGGGACTAGCGACTCCTACGAGCAGTACTTC. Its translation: CAISERGTSDSYEQYF.

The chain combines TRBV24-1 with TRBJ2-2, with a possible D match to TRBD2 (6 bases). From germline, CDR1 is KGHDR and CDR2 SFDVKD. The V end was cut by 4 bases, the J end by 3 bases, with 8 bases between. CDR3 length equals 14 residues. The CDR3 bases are TGTGCCACCAGTGAGGGAGGCCACACCGGGGAGCTGTTTTTT. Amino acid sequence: CATSEGGHTGELFF.

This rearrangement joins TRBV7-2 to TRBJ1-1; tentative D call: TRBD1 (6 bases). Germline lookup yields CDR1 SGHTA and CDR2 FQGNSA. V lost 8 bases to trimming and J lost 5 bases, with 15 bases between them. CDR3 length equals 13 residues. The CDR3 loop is CASGHQGQTEAFF. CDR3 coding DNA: TGTGCCAGCGGCCACCAAGGACAGACTGAAGCTTTCTTT.

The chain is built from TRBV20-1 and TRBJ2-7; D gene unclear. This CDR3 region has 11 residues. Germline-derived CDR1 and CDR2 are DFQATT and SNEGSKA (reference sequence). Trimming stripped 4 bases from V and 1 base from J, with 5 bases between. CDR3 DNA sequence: TGCAGTGCTATACAGTCCTACGAGCAGTACTTC. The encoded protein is CSAIQSYEQYF.